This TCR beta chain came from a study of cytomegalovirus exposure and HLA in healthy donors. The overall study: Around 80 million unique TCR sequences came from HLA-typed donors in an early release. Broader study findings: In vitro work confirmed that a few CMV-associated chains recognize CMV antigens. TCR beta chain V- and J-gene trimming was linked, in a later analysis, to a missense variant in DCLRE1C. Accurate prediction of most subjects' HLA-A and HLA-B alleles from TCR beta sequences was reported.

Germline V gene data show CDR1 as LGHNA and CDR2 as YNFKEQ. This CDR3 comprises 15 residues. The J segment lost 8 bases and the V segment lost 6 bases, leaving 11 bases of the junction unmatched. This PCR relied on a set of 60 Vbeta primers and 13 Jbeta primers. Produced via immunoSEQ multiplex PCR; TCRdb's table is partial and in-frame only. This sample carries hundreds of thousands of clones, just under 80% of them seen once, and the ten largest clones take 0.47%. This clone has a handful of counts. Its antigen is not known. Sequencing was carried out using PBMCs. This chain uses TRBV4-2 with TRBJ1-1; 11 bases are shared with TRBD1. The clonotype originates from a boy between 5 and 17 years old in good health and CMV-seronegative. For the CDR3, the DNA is TGTGCCAGCAGTCGACCGGACAGGGGGCTTGGAGAAGCTTTCTTT. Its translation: CASSRPDRGLGEAFF.